This T cell receptor beta chain is from a study of siplizumab effects on memory and regulatory T cells. Study-wide findings and caveats: Naive T cells, seemingly more diverse than memory cells, seemed major alloresponse contributors. Suppressive activity of Tregs proliferating in siplizumab cultures remained unconfirmed.

Worth noting for this clone: Its specificity is not known.

The CDR3 sequence is 14 residues long. The germline V gene has CDR1 LNHDA and CDR2 SQIVND (reference sequence). The V gene lost 5 bases and the J gene lost 2 bases, with 10 bases spanning the gap. Roughly 10^5 TCR templates per sample were sequenced. Sequencing used immunoSEQ multiplex PCR; TCRdb keeps in-frame clones, though not all of them. The sample yields 85,000 to 95,000 clones, around 94% seen once. The chain carries TRBV19 and TRBJ2-1; no clear D gene. Input material: non-Treg CD4+ T cells sorted from blood. The TCR sequence derives from a human donor in good health. The CDR3 sequence: CASSSGLAYNEQFF. As DNA, the CDR3 is TGTGCCAGTAGTTCGGGCCTTGCCTACAATGAGCAGTTCTTC.